Listed below are T cell receptor beta chains from one sample, sequenced in a study of PD-L1 blockade in urothelial cancer. Generated by immunoSEQ multiplex PCR, the TCRdb table keeps only in-frame clones and is missing some. The sample consists of tens of thousands of clones, about 83% of them appearing once. The source material was PBMCs, sampled around atezolizumab (anti-PD-L1) treatment. These receptors were taken from a woman in her fifties or sixties with urothelial cancer. Each CDR3 is given with its conserved first and last residue. The D gene is left open where the match is weak. Where a row states a size, it is once, few, many or the class of an expanded clone; other rows omit it.

clone size: .; D gene: TRBD1; J gene: TRBJ1-6; V gene: TRBV4-3; CDR3 DNA: TGCGCCAGCAGCCAAAACAGGGGACTCGGTTCACCCCTCCACTTT; CDR3 protein: CASSQNRGLGSPLHF
clone size: .; D gene: TRBD1; J gene: TRBJ2-1; V gene: TRBV25-1; CDR3 DNA: TGTGCCAGCAGTGACCTCACGAGGGGGCACTCCTACAATGAGCAGTTCTTC; CDR3 protein: CASSDLTRGHSYNEQFF
clone size: .; D gene: TRBD1; J gene: TRBJ1-2; V gene: TRBV27; CDR3 DNA: TGTGCCAGCAACTTACCCAGGACAGGTGGAGACACCTTC; CDR3 protein: CASNLPRTGGDTF
clone size: .; D gene: TRBD2; J gene: TRBJ2-7; V gene: TRBV12-5; CDR3 DNA: TGTGCTAGTGCCAGAGACGGGGGGGCCTACGAGCAGTACTTC; CDR3 protein: CASARDGGAYEQYF
clone size: .; D gene: .; J gene: TRBJ2-1; V gene: TRBV21-1; CDR3 DNA: TGTGCCAGCAGCAGTACCGGGACAGAGGCCCGACGGCAGTTCTTC; CDR3 protein: CASSSTGTEARRQFF
clone size: .; D gene: .; J gene: TRBJ1-5; V gene: TRBV5-1; CDR3 DNA: TGCGCCAGCAGCTTGGAAGGGGCCCAGCAGCCCCAGCATTTT; CDR3 protein: CASSLEGAQQPQHF
clone size: .; D gene: .; J gene: TRBJ2-7; V gene: TRBV30; CDR3 DNA: TGTGCCTGGAGTGTATTATGCACATTCTCTCCTCCCTACGAGCAGTACTTC; CDR3 protein: CAWSVLCTFSPPYEQYF
clone size: .; D gene: TRBD1; J gene: TRBJ2-3; V gene: TRBV5-1; CDR3 DNA: TGCGCCAGCAGCCCTACAGGGGGCCCCTCTACAGATACGCAGTATTTT; CDR3 protein: CASSPTGGPSTDTQYF
clone size: .; D gene: .; J gene: TRBJ1-1; V gene: TRBV6-7; CDR3 DNA: TGTGCCAGCACCCAGGCTGAAGCTTTCTTT; CDR3 protein: CASTQAEAFF
clone size: .; D gene: .; J gene: TRBJ1-3; V gene: TRBV7-9; CDR3 DNA: TGTGCCAGCAGCCCACTTACCATTAACACCATATATTTT; CDR3 protein: CASSPLTINTIYF
clone size: .; D gene: TRBD2; J gene: TRBJ2-7; V gene: TRBV15; CDR3 DNA: TGTGCCACCAGCAGAGATGTCCGGGGGGGATACGAGCAGTACTTC; CDR3 protein: CATSRDVRGGYEQYF
clone size: .; D gene: .; J gene: TRBJ2-5; V gene: TRBV5-4; CDR3 DNA: TGTGCCAGCAGCTTGGACTACCAAGAGACCCAGTACTTC; CDR3 protein: CASSLDYQETQYF
clone size: .; D gene: TRBD1; J gene: TRBJ2-7; V gene: TRBV4-2; CDR3 DNA: TGTGCCAGCAGCCAACCGTTGTGGGACAGGGAGGTGCAGTACTTC; CDR3 protein: CASSQPLWDREVQYF
clone size: .; D gene: .; J gene: TRBJ2-7; V gene: TRBV27; CDR3 DNA: TGTGCCAGCAGTCCGAGCATCGGGGACTACGAGCAGTACTTC; CDR3 protein: CASSPSIGDYEQYF
clone size: .; D gene: .; J gene: TRBJ1-5; V gene: TRBV28; CDR3 DNA: TGTGCCAGCAGTCTCAATCAGCCCCAGCATTTT; CDR3 protein: CASSLNQPQHF
clone size: .; D gene: .; J gene: TRBJ2-5; V gene: TRBV18; CDR3 DNA: TGTGCCAGCTCACCCGAAGAGACCCAGTACTTC; CDR3 protein: CASSPEETQYF
clone size: .; D gene: .; J gene: TRBJ2-2; V gene: TRBV6-5; CDR3 DNA: TGTGCCAGCAGTTATGGTAGCGGGAACACCGGGGAGCTGTTTTTT; CDR3 protein: CASSYGSGNTGELFF
clone size: .; D gene: TRBD1; J gene: TRBJ1-5; V gene: TRBV28; CDR3 DNA: TGTGCCAGCAGTTTAACAGGGGGCGCGCGGGATCAGCCCCAGCATTTT; CDR3 protein: CASSLTGGARDQPQHF
clone size: .; D gene: TRBD1; J gene: TRBJ1-5; V gene: TRBV5-6; CDR3 DNA: TGTGCCAGCAGCTCCCTGGGCAGGGGGGCCCCTTGGAGCAATCAGCCCCAGCATTTT; CDR3 protein: CASSSLGRGAPWSNQPQHF
clone size: .; D gene: .; J gene: TRBJ1-4; V gene: TRBV28; CDR3 DNA: TGTGCCAGCAGTTTATACTCAACTAATGAAAAACTGTTTTTT; CDR3 protein: CASSLYSTNEKLFF
clone size: .; D gene: .; J gene: TRBJ2-7; V gene: TRBV6-6; CDR3 DNA: TGTGCCAGCAGTTACCCCGGGTTTGTTTACGAGCAGTACTTC; CDR3 protein: CASSYPGFVYEQYF
clone size: .; D gene: TRBD2; J gene: TRBJ2-3; V gene: TRBV29-1; CDR3 DNA: TGCAGCCTCACCTTCGGGCTAGCGGGATCCACAGATACGCAGTATTTT; CDR3 protein: CSLTFGLAGSTDTQYF
clone size: .; D gene: .; J gene: TRBJ2-3; V gene: TRBV28; CDR3 DNA: TGTGCCAGCAGTTCGTTGGCTAGCGTGAGCACAGATACGCAGTATTTT; CDR3 protein: CASSSLASVSTDTQYF
clone size: few; D gene: .; J gene: TRBJ2-7; V gene: TRBV6-5; CDR3 DNA: TGTGCCAGCAGTTTTACAGGGAACGACGAGCAGTACTTC; CDR3 protein: CASSFTGNDEQYF
clone size: once; D gene: TRBD1; J gene: TRBJ2-7; V gene: TRBV6-1; CDR3 DNA: TGTGCCAGCAGTGGTCGGGGACAGACATCCTACGAGCAGTACTTC; CDR3 protein: CASSGRGQTSYEQYF
clone size: .; D gene: TRBD1; J gene: TRBJ2-1; V gene: TRBV2; CDR3 DNA: TGTGCCGTCCTCCTTGGGACAGCCTACAATGAGCAGTTCTTC; CDR3 protein: CAVLLGTAYNEQFF
clone size: .; D gene: .; J gene: TRBJ2-7; V gene: TRBV18; CDR3 DNA: TGTGCCAGCTCACCAGTATCAGGCCACCCGTCCCTCCCCTACGAGCAGTACTTC; CDR3 protein: CASSPVSGHPSLPYEQYF
clone size: .; D gene: TRBD1; J gene: TRBJ1-4; V gene: TRBV2; CDR3 DNA: TGTGCCAGCAGTGCCCGGGACAGCTTTTATGAAAAACTGTTTTTT; CDR3 protein: CASSARDSFYEKLFF
clone size: .; D gene: TRBD1; J gene: TRBJ1-1; V gene: TRBV6-1; CDR3 DNA: TGTGCCAGCAGTCTCGACAGGGACACTGAAGCTTTCTTT; CDR3 protein: CASSLDRDTEAFF
clone size: few; D gene: TRBD2; J gene: TRBJ2-3; V gene: TRBV7-3; CDR3 DNA: TGTGCCAGCAGCTTAAGAGCGGGGGGGGGCACAGATACGCAGTATTTT; CDR3 protein: CASSLRAGGGTDTQYF
clone size: once; D gene: .; J gene: TRBJ1-4; V gene: TRBV2; CDR3 DNA: TGTGCCAGCAGTTTTGAGTCCGCAACTAATGAAAAACTGTTTTTT; CDR3 protein: CASSFESATNEKLFF
clone size: few; D gene: .; J gene: TRBJ2-7; V gene: TRBV10-3; CDR3 DNA: TGTGCCATCACCGTAGGGGGAAGCTCCTACGAGCAGTACTTC; CDR3 protein: CAITVGGSSYEQYF
clone size: .; D gene: TRBD1; J gene: TRBJ2-5; V gene: TRBV7-8; CDR3 DNA: TGTGCCAGCAGCTTAGAATCGGGACAGGAGGAGACCCAGTACTTC; CDR3 protein: CASSLESGQEETQYF
clone size: .; D gene: TRBD1; J gene: TRBJ1-3; V gene: TRBV25-1; CDR3 DNA: TGTGCCAGCAGTGAATCCCCAGACAGGGGCTCTGGAAACACCATATATTTT; CDR3 protein: CASSESPDRGSGNTIYF
clone size: .; D gene: TRBD2; J gene: TRBJ2-1; V gene: TRBV7-8; CDR3 DNA: TGTGCCAGCAGCCCGGCTTCGGGCGGGAGCTCCTACAATGAGCAGTTCTTC; CDR3 protein: CASSPASGGSSYNEQFF
clone size: .; D gene: TRBD1; J gene: TRBJ2-2; V gene: TRBV18; CDR3 DNA: TGTGCCAGCTCACAACAGGGGGCTGCGAACACCGGGGAGCTGTTTTTT; CDR3 protein: CASSQQGAANTGELFF
clone size: .; D gene: .; J gene: TRBJ1-2; V gene: TRBV2; CDR3 DNA: TGTGCCAGCAGCGACGGGGATGGCTACACCTTC; CDR3 protein: CASSDGDGYTF
clone size: .; D gene: .; J gene: TRBJ1-1; V gene: TRBV2; CDR3 DNA: TGTGCCAGCAGTGAAGACAGCTACACTGAAGCTTTCTTT; CDR3 protein: CASSEDSYTEAFF
clone size: .; D gene: .; J gene: TRBJ2-7; V gene: TRBV5-5; CDR3 DNA: TGTGCCAGCAGCTTGGTTGCAGGGAAGGGGGAGCAGTACTTC; CDR3 protein: CASSLVAGKGEQYF
clone size: .; D gene: TRBD2; J gene: TRBJ2-1; V gene: TRBV29-1; CDR3 DNA: TGCAGCGCTGGGCCCCAATCTAGCGGGTACAATGAGCAGTTCTTC; CDR3 protein: CSAGPQSSGYNEQFF
clone size: once; D gene: TRBD1; J gene: TRBJ2-5; V gene: TRBV6-1; CDR3 DNA: TGTGCCAGCAGTGGAGGGGGCGGAGAGACCCAGTACTTC; CDR3 protein: CASSGGGGETQYF
clone size: .; D gene: TRBD1; J gene: TRBJ1-5; V gene: TRBV27; CDR3 DNA: TGTGCCAGCAGGACAGGGGGTCAGCCCCAGCATTTT; CDR3 protein: CASRTGGQPQHF
clone size: few; D gene: .; J gene: TRBJ1-6; V gene: TRBV7-2; CDR3 DNA: TGTGCCAGCAGCCAGCAACAGGGTAATTCACCCCTCCACTTT; CDR3 protein: CASSQQQGNSPLHF
clone size: .; D gene: .; J gene: TRBJ1-5; V gene: TRBV7-9; CDR3 DNA: TGTGCCAGCAGCCCAGGGGATCAGCCCCAGCATTTT; CDR3 protein: CASSPGDQPQHF
clone size: .; D gene: .; J gene: TRBJ1-1; V gene: TRBV4-1; CDR3 DNA: TGCGCCAGCAGCCAAGGGGGGGGGAGGAACACTGAAGCTTTCTTT; CDR3 protein: CASSQGGGRNTEAFF
clone size: .; D gene: TRBD2; J gene: TRBJ2-2; V gene: TRBV18; CDR3 DNA: TGTGCCAGCTCAGAAGTCGATAGCGGGAGGGCCGGGACCGGGGAGCTGTTTTTT; CDR3 protein: CASSEVDSGRAGTGELFF
clone size: .; D gene: .; J gene: TRBJ1-5; V gene: TRBV6-6; CDR3 DNA: TGTGCCAGCAGTTTCACAGGGATCAATCAGCCCCAGCATTTT; CDR3 protein: CASSFTGINQPQHF
clone size: .; D gene: .; J gene: TRBJ2-7; V gene: TRBV4-3; CDR3 DNA: TGCGCCAGCAGCCAGGCTACGTCGGGGGTCTACGAGCAGTACTTC; CDR3 protein: CASSQATSGVYEQYF
clone size: once; D gene: TRBD1; J gene: TRBJ2-7; V gene: TRBV9; CDR3 DNA: TGTGCCAGCAGCCCGCGGACAGGGGGCGAGCAGTACTTC; CDR3 protein: CASSPRTGGEQYF
clone size: .; D gene: TRBD2; J gene: TRBJ2-1; V gene: TRBV19; CDR3 DNA: TGTGCCAGTAGTGTCCTAGCGGGCTCCTACAATGAGCAGTTCTTC; CDR3 protein: CASSVLAGSYNEQFF
clone size: .; D gene: .; J gene: TRBJ2-5; V gene: TRBV29-1; CDR3 DNA: TGCAGCGTTGACCTAGGAAGTGGGGAGACCCAGTACTTC; CDR3 protein: CSVDLGSGETQYF
clone size: few; D gene: TRBD2; J gene: TRBJ2-1; V gene: TRBV7-9; CDR3 DNA: TGTGCCAGCAGCTCACATAGCGGGTTTGTCGAGCAGTTCTTC; CDR3 protein: CASSSHSGFVEQFF
clone size: once; D gene: TRBD2; J gene: TRBJ2-3; V gene: TRBV14; CDR3 DNA: TGTGCCAGCAGCCACCGACTAGCGGGGGGGCACTTTTACACGCAGTATTTT; CDR3 protein: CASSHRLAGGHFYTQYF
clone size: .; D gene: TRBD1; J gene: TRBJ1-2; V gene: TRBV5-6; CDR3 DNA: TGTGCCAGCAGCTTAATACCGGGACAGGGGTACTATGGCTACACCTTC; CDR3 protein: CASSLIPGQGYYGYTF
clone size: .; D gene: TRBD1; J gene: TRBJ2-3; V gene: TRBV19; CDR3 DNA: TGTGCCAGTAGTATAGATCTCCCAGGGGGTTTAGTAGATACGCAGTATTTT; CDR3 protein: CASSIDLPGGLVDTQYF